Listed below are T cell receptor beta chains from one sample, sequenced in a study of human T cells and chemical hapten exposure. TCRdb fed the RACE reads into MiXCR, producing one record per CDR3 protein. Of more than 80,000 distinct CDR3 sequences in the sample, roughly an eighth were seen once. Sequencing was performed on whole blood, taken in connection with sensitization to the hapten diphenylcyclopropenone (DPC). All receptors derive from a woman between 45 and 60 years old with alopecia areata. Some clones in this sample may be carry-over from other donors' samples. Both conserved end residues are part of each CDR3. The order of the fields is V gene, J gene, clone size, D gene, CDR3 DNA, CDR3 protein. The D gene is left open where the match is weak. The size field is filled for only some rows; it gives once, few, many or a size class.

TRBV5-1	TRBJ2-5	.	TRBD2	TGCGCCAGCACCCTTGGGAGGGTACAAGAGACCCAGTACTTC	CASTLGRVQETQYF
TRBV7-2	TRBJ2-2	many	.	TGTGCCAGCAGCTTGTTTCAAGGGCAGCCGAACGCCGGGGAGCTGTTTTTT	CASSLFQGQPNAGELFF
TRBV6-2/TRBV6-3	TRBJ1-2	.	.	TGTGCCACCATGACTCCGCGCCGGGACGATGGCTACACCTTC	CATMTPRRDDGYTF
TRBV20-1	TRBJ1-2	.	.	TGCAGTGCTCATCTCGACAGTGGCTACACCTTC	CSAHLDSGYTF
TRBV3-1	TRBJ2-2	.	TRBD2	TGTGCCAGCAGCCACGGGCGGGAGACATTGGACGGGGAGCTGTTTTTT	CASSHGRETLDGELFF
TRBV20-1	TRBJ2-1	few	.	TGCAGTGCTAGTGTCGGGGGATATAATAATGAGCAGTTCTTC	CSASVGGYNNEQFF
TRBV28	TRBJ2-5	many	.	TGTGCCAGCAGTTTGGTCAATCGGGAGACCCAGTACTTC	CASSLVNRETQYF
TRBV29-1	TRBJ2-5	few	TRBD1	TGCAGCGTATCAACAGGGGAGTTTGGGACCCAGTACTTC	CSVSTGEFGTQYF
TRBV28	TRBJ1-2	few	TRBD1	TGTGCCAGCAGTTTAACAGGGGATATTAACTATGGCTACACCTTC	CASSLTGDINYGYTF
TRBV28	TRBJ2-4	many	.	TGTGCCAGCAGCTTGAGGGACTTAGCCAAAAACATTCAGTACTTC	CASSLRDLAKNIQYF
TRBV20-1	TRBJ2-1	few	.	TGCAGTGCTGAGGGTGACAGATTC	CSAEGDRF
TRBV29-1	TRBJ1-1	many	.	TGCAGCGTTTCCCTTCAGGGGAACACTGAAGCTTTCTTT	CSVSLQGNTEAFF
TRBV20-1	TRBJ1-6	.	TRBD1	TGCAGTGCTACTCAGGGGGCGCGAGGGAATTCACCCCTCCACTTT	CSATQGARGNSPLHF
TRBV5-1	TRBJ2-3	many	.	TGCGCCAGCAGCTTGGGAGGAGTTGCAGATACGCAGTATTTT	CASSLGGVADTQYF
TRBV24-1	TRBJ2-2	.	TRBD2	TGTGCCACCAGTAATCCAGCGGGAGTTGAAGGGGAGCTGTTTTTT	CATSNPAGVEGELFF
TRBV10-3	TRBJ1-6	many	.	TGTGCCATCAAGGATCCCCCAAATTCACCCCTCCACTTT	CAIKDPPNSPLHF
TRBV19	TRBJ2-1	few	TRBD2	TGTGCCAGTAGTCCCGCCCTGGCGGGGGGCCTCAATGAGCAGTTCTTC	CASSPALAGGLNEQFF
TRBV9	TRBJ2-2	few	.	TGTGCCAGCAGCGCTTCCTTTAGGGGTCGAAACACCGGGGAGCTGTTTTTT	CASSASFRGRNTGELFF
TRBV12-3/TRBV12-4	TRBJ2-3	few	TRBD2	TGTGCCAGCAGGCCGACTAGCGGCACAGATACGCAGTATTTT	CASRPTSGTDTQYF
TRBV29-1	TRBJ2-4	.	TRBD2	TGCAGCGTTAAGCGGGGACTCACTGACATTCAGTACTTC	CSVKRGLTDIQYF
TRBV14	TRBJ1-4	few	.	TGTGCCAGCAGCCACCGGACAACAACTAATGAAAAACTGTTTTTT	CASSHRTTTNEKLFF
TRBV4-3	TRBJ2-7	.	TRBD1	TGCGCCAGCAGCCAAGGACAGGGAAGCCGGGAGCAGTACTTC	CASSQGQGSREQYF
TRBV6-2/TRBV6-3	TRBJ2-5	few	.	TGTGCCAGCCGCGGTGGGAACCAAGAGACCCAGTACTTC	CASRGGNQETQYF
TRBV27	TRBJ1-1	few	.	TGTGCCAGCAGTTTATCGATACCTTTGGGCACTGAAGCTTTCTTT	CASSLSIPLGTEAFF
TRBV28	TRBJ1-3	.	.	TGTGCCAGCAGTCGTATTCTAGGGGCCGGAAACACCATATATTTT	CASSRILGAGNTIYF
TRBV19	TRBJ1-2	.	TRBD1	TGTGCCAGTAGTCCGGGGACAGTAAGATTGGGCTACACCTTC	CASSPGTVRLGYTF
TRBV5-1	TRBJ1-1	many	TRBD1	TGCGCCAGCAGCTTGGGACAGGGGTTGAACACTGAAGCTTTCTTT	CASSLGQGLNTEAFF
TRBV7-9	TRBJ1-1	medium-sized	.	TGTGCCAGCAGCGTCCCGACGAGGGAAGCTTTCTTT	CASSVPTREAFF
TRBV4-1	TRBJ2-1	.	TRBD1	TGCGCCAGCAGCCAAGAAAGACAGGGGGCGCGCAATGAGCAGTTCTTC	CASSQERQGARNEQFF
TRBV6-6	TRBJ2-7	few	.	TGTGCCAGCAGTTCCCTCTGGGGTAGCGGAGTCTACGAGCAGTACTTC	CASSSLWGSGVYEQYF
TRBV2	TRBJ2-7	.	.	TGTGCCTCCCTGCGGGACACCTACTACGAGCAGTACTTC	CASLRDTYYEQYF
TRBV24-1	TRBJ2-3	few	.	TGTGCCACCTCGGCTACGCAGTATTTT	CATSATQYF
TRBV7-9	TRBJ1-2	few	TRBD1	TGTGCCAGCAGCCCCAGGGGACAGGACCCTAACTATGGCTACACCTTC	CASSPRGQDPNYGYTF
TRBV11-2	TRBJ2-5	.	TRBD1	TGTGCCAGCAGCTTTTGGGACAGCGGAGAGACCCAGTACTTC	CASSFWDSGETQYF
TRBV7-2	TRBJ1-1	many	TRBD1	TGTGCCAGCAGCTATCCAGGGGGCGCCGGCCCCGCTTTCTTT	CASSYPGGAGPAFF
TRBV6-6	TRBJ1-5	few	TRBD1	TGTGCCAGCAGAGACAGGGGAAGCAATCAGCCCCAGCATTTT	CASRDRGSNQPQHF